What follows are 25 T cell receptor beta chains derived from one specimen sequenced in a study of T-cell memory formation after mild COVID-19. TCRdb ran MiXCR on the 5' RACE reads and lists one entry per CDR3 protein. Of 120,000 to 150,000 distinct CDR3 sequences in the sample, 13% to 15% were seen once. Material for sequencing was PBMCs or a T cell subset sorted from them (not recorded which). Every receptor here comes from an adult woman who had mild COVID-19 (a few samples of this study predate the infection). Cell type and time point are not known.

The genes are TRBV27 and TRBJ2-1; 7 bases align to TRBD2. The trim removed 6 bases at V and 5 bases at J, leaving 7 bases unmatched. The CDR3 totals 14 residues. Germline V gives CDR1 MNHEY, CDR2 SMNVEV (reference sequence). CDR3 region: CASRAAGRNNEQFF. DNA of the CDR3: TGTGCCAGCAGGGCAGCGGGGAGAAACAATGAGCAGTTCTTC.

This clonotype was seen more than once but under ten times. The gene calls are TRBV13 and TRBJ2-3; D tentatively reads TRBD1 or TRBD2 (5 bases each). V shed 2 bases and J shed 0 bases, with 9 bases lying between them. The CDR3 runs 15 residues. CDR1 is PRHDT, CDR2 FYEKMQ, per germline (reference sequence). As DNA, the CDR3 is TGTGCCAGCAGCTTAAGGGGACCGAGCACAGATACGCAGTATTTT. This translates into CASSLRGPSTDTQYF. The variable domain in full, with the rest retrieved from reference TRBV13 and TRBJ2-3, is AAGVIQSPRHLIKEKRETATLKCYPIPRHDTVYWYQQGPGQDPQFLISFYEKMQSDKGSIPDRFSAQQFSDYHSELNMSSLELGDSALYFCASSLRGPSTDTQYFGPGTRLTVL.

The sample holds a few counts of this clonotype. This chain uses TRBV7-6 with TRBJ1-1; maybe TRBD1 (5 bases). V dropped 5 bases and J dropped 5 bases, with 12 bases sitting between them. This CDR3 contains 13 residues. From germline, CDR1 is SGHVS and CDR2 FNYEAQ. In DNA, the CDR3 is TGTGCCAGCAGCGGCGGAGGGGCGACTGAAGCTTTCTTT. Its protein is CASSGGGATEAFF.

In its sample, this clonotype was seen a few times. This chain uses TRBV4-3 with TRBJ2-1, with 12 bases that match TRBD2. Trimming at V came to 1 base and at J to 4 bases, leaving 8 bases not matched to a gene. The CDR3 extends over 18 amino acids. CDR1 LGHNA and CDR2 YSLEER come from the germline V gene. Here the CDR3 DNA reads TGCGCCAGCAGCCAAGGTGCTAGCGGGAGGGCCACTTACAATGAGCAGTTCTTC. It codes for CASSQGASGRATYNEQFF.

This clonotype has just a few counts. The DNA for the CDR3 is TGTGCCAGCAGCTTTGATGGACAGGGTGCCACCGGGGAGCTGTTTTTT. It encodes CASSFDGQGATGELFF. V and J are TRBV13 and TRBJ2-2; 8 bases match TRBD1. The CDR3 is 16 amino acids. V trimming: 3 bases; J trimming: 4 bases; junction bases outside the gene matches: 7. Per the germline V gene, CDR1 is PRHDT and CDR2 is FYEKMQ (reference sequence).

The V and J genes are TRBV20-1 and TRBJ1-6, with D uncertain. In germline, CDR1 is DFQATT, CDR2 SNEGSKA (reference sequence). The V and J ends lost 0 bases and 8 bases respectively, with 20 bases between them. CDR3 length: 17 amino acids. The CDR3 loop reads CSARDSFKQGGDSPLHF. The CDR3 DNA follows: TGCAGTGCTAGAGATTCATTCAAACAAGGCGGCGATTCACCCCTCCACTTT.

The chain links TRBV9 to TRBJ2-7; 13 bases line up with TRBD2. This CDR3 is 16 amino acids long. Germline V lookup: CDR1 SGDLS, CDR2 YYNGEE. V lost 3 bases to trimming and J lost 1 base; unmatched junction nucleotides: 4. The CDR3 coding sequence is TGTGCCAGCAGCGAGGGACTAGCGGGAAAGTCCTACGAGCAGTACTTC. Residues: CASSEGLAGKSYEQYF.

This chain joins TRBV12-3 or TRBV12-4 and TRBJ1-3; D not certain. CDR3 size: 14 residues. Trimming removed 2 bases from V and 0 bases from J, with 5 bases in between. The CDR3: CASSLRNSGNTIYF. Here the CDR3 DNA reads TGTGCCAGCAGTTTACGGAACTCTGGAAACACCATATATTTT.

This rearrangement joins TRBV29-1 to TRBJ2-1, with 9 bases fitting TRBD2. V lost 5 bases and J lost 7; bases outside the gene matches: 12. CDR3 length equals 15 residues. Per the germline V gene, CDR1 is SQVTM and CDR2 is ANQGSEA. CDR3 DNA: TGCAGCGTTCGTCCGGGGCTAGCGGGAAGGAATGAGCAGTTCTTC. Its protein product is CSVRPGLAGRNEQFF.

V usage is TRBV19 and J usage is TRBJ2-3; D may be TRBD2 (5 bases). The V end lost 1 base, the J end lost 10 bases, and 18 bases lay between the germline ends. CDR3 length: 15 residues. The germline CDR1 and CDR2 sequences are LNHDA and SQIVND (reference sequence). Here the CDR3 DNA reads TGTGCCAGTAGTATAGTAGCAAACCCCTTACTAGCGCAGTATTTT. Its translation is CASSIVANPLLAQYF. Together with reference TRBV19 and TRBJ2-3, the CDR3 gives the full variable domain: DGGITQSPKYLFRKEGQNVTLSCEQNLNHDAMYWYRQDPGQGLRLIYYSQIVNDFQKGDIAEGYSVSREKKESFPLTVTSAQKNPTAFYLCASSIVANPLLAQYFGPGTRLTVL.

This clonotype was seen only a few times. The CDR3 coding sequence is TGCGCCAGCAGCTTACAAAACACAGATACGCAGTATTTT. The encoded protein is CASSLQNTDTQYF. The rearrangement joins TRBV4-1 to TRBJ2-3; D unresolved. The V gene's germline CDR1 is MGHRA and CDR2 YSYEKL. The CDR3 is made up of 13 amino acids. V was pared by 5 bases and J by 2 bases, with 8 bases between.

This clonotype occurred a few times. CDR3 residues: CSALLATPAAYEQYF. CDR3 nucleotide sequence: TGCAGCGCCCTTCTAGCGACCCCGGCAGCCTACGAGCAGTACTTC. This chain joins TRBV29-1 and TRBJ2-7; D is perhaps TRBD2 (6 bases). Germline CDR1 SQVTM, CDR2 ANQGSEA. V lost 7 bases and J lost 2, with 21 bases in between. The CDR3 length is 15 residues.

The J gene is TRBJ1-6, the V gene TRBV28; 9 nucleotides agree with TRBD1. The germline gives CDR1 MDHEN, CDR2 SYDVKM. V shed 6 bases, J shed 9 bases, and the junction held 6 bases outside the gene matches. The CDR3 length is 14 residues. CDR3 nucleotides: TGTGCCAGCAGCACTGACAGGGGGGCTTCACCCCTCCACTTT. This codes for CASSTDRGASPLHF. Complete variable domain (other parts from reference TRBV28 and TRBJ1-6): DVKVTQSSRYLVKRTGEKVFLECVQDMDHENMFWYRQDPGLGLRLIYFSYDVKMKEKGDIPEGYSVSREKKERFSLILESASTNQTSMYLCASSTDRGASPLHFGNGTRLTVT.

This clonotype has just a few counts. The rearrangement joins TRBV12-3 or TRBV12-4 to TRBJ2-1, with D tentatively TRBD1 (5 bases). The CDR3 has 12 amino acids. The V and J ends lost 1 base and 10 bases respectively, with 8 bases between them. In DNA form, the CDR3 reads TGTGCCAGCAGTTTAGGACAGACCGAGCAGTTCTTC. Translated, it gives CASSLGQTEQFF.

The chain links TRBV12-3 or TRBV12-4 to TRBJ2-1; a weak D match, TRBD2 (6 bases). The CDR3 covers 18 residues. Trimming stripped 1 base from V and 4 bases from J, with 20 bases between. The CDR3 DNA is TGTGCCAGCAGTTTAGATACCCCAGGCGGGAATTTGTACAATGAGCAGTTCTTC. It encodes CASSLDTPGGNLYNEQFF.

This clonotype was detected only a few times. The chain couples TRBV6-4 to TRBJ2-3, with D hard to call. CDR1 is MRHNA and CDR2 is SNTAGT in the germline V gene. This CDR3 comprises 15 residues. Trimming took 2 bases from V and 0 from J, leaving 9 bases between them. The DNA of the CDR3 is TGTGCCAGCAGTGACGGGCGGACCAGCACAGATACGCAGTATTTT. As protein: CASSDGRTSTDTQYF.

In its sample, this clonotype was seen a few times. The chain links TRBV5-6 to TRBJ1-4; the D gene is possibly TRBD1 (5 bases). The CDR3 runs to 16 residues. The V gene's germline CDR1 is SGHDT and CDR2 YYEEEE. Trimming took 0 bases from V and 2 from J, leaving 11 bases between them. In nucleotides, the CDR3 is TGTGCCAGCAGCTTGGGCCGGGGACCTACTAATGAAAAACTGTTTTTT. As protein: CASSLGRGPTNEKLFF.

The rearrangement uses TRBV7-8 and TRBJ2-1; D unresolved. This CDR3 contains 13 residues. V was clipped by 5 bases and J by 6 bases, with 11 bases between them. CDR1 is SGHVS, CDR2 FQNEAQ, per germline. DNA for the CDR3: TGTGCCAGCAGCGGACCAGGAATCAATGAGCAGTTCTTC. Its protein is CASSGPGINEQFF.

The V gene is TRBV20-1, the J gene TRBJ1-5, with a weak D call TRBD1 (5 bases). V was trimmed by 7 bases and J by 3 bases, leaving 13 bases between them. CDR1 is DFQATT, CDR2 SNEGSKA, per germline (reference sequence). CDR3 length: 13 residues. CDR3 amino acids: CSVHGGYNQPQHF. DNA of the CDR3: TGCAGTGTGCATGGGGGGTACAATCAGCCCCAGCATTTT.

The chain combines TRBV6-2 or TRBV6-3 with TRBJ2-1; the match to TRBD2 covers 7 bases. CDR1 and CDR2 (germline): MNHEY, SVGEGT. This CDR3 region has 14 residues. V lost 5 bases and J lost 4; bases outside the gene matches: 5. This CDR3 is CASSRTSLYNEQFF. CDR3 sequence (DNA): TGTGCCAGCAGTCGGACTAGTTTATACAATGAGCAGTTCTTC.

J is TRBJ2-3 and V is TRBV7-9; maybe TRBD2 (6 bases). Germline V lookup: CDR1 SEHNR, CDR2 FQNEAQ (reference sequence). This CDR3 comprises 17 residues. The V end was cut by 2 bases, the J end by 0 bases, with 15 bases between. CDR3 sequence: CASSLNPSESSTDTQYF. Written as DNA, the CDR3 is TGTGCCAGCAGCTTAAATCCTAGCGAATCGAGCACAGATACGCAGTATTTT.

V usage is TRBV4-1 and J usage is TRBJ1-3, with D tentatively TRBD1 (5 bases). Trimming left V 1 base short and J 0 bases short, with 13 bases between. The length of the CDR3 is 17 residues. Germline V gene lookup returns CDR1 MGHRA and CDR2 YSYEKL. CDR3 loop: CASSQVRGLNSGNTIYF. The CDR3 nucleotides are TGCGCCAGCAGCCAAGTCCGGGGACTGAACTCTGGAAACACCATATATTTT.

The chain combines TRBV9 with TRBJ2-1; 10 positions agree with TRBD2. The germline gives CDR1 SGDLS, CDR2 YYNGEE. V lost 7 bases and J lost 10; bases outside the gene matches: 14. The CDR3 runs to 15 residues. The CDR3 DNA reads TGTGCCAGCGCCCCTTCTAGCGGGAGTTCAGGCGAGCAGTTCTTC. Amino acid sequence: CASAPSSGSSGEQFF. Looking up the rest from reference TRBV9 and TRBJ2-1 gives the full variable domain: DSGVTQTPKHLITATGQRVTLRCSPRSGDLSVYWYQQSLDQGLQFLIQYYNGEERAKGNILERFSAQQFPDLHSELNLSSLELGDSALYFCASAPSSGSSGEQFFGPGTRLTVL.

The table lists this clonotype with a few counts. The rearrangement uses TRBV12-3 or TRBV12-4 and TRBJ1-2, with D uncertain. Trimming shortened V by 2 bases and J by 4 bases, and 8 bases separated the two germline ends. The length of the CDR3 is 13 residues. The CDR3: CASSLRQSYGYTF. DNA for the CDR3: TGTGCCAGCAGTTTAAGGCAGTCCTATGGCTACACCTTC.

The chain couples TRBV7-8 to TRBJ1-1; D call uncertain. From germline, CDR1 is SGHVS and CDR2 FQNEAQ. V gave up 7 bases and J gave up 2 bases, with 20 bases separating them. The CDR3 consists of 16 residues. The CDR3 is CASNTPSRQENTEAFF. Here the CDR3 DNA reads TGTGCCAGCAACACCCCGTCGAGGCAGGAAAACACTGAAGCTTTCTTT. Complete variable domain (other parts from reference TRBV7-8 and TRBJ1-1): GAGVSQSPRYKVAKRGQDVALRCDPISGHVSLFWYQQALGQGPEFLTYFQNEAQLDKSGLPSDRFFAERPEGSVSTLKIQRTQQEDSAVYLCASNTPSRQENTEAFFGQGTRLTVV.